A selection of T cell receptor beta chains follows, all from one sample in a study of neurological immune-mediated disorders. One entry per CDR3 protein results from TCRdb running MiXCR on the 5' RACE reads. Among about 52,000 distinct CDR3 sequences listed, 3.8% were seen once. The sequencing input was PBMCs. Every receptor here comes from a man in his 60s with multiple sclerosis. Both conserved end residues are part of each CDR3. The D gene is left open where the match is weak. A clone size is listed for some rows: how often the clone was seen (once, few, many), or a class if it is expanded.

- | - | TRBJ2-7 | TRBV20-1 | TGCAGTGCTAGAGTATGGTCCTACGAGCAGTACTTC | CSARVWSYEQYF
many | - | TRBJ2-1 | TRBV5-8 | TGTGCCAGCAGCTTAGTCGGGGCAGTCGATGAGCAGTTCTTC | CASSLVGAVDEQFF
many | - | TRBJ2-7 | TRBV29-1 | TGCAGCGTTGTCCCTTGGGGGGCGGGCGAGCAGTACTTC | CSVVPWGAGEQYF
many | - | TRBJ2-1 | TRBV5-6 | TGTGCCAGCAGCTACGGTGGGGGGCCTAATGAGCAGTTCTTC | CASSYGGGPNEQFF
many | - | TRBJ1-4 | TRBV12-3/TRBV12-4 | TGTGCCAGCACCCCGAATGAAAAACTGTTTTTT | CASTPNEKLFF
many | TRBD2 | TRBJ2-1 | TRBV15 | TGTGCCACCAGCATACCCGGACTAGCGGGAGTGTACGATGAGCAGTTCTTC | CATSIPGLAGVYDEQFF
many | TRBD1 | TRBJ2-6 | TRBV5-1 | TGCGCCAGCAGCTTGGCCACAAAGACAGGGCCTGGGGCCAACGTCCTGACTTTC | CASSLATKTGPGANVLTF
many | TRBD1 | TRBJ1-5 | TRBV20-1 | TGCAGTGCTAGTCCCCAGGGGGCCGTTCAGCCCCAGCATTTT | CSASPQGAVQPQHF
many | TRBD2 | TRBJ2-5 | TRBV15 | TGTGCCACCAGAGGGGAGGGTAAAGAGACCCAGTACTTC | CATRGEGKETQYF
many | - | TRBJ1-4 | TRBV20-1 | TGCAGTGCCAAACCCCGGACGGAGACTAATATTATACTGTTTTTT | CSAKPRTETNIILFF
many | - | TRBJ2-3 | TRBV7-9 | TGTGCCAGCAGCGAACTTCCCCGGAGGGGGGGGACAGATACGCAGTATTTT | CASSELPRRGGTDTQYF
many | TRBD1 | TRBJ2-7 | TRBV20-1 | TGCAGTGCTAACATACCGGGACAGCACAAAAACGAGCAGTACTTC | CSANIPGQHKNEQYF
many | - | TRBJ2-5 | TRBV3-1 | TGTGCCAGCAGCCAAGAGCCAAGCCAAGAGACCCAGTACTTC | CASSQEPSQETQYF
many | - | TRBJ2-3 | TRBV20-1 | TGCGCGGGGAGACCTGGCACAGATACGCAGTATTTT | CAGRPGTDTQYF
few | TRBD2 | TRBJ2-5 | TRBV15 | TGTGCCACCAGCAGAGAGGTAGCGGGAGAAGATCAGACCCAGTACTTC | CATSREVAGEDQTQYF
many | - | TRBJ2-3 | TRBV5-6 | TGTGCCAGCAGCATCGGGACTCCCCGCACAGATACGCAGTATTTT | CASSIGTPRTDTQYF
many | TRBD1 | TRBJ1-6 | TRBV5-1 | TGCGCCAGCAGCTTGGTTCAGGGGGATTCACCCCTCCACTTT | CASSLVQGDSPLHF
many | - | TRBJ1-6 | TRBV5-6 | TGTGCCAGCAGCTTGAACGTAGGGTTTTCACCCCTCCACTTT | CASSLNVGFSPLHF
many | - | TRBJ2-7 | TRBV5-1 | TGCGCCAGCAGCTCGGGATCACGGACGCACGAGCAGTACTTC | CASSSGSRTHEQYF
many | - | TRBJ2-6 | TRBV20-1 | TGCAGTGCCTCAGGGTCATCCGGGGCCAACGTCCTGACTTTC | CSASGSSGANVLTF
many | TRBD1 | TRBJ1-2 | TRBV20-1 | TGCAGTGCTAGAGATCACTTAGGGGGACAGGGAAACTATGGCTACACCTTC | CSARDHLGGQGNYGYTF
many | TRBD1 | TRBJ2-7 | TRBV28 | TGTGCCAGCATGGAGGGGGGACAGGGTTTCTACGAGCAGTACTTC | CASMEGGQGFYEQYF
many | TRBD1 | TRBJ1-1 | TRBV20-1 | TGCAGTGCTAGAGCTGGGACAGTGAACACTGAAGCTTTCTTT | CSARAGTVNTEAFF
many | - | TRBJ2-7 | TRBV7-8 | TGTGCCAGCAGCCCGACCTACAGTTTAGGAGGTTACGAGCAGTACTTC | CASSPTYSLGGYEQYF
many | TRBD2 | TRBJ2-3 | TRBV6-8 | TGTGCCAGCCCAACGCCCTCGGAGGTAGCGGGAGTGGGAGATACGCAGTATTTT | CASPTPSEVAGVGDTQYF
many | TRBD2 | TRBJ2-5 | TRBV20-1 | TGCAGTGCCATCTCACCCCCAGCGGGGGCCCGAAGAGCCCAGTACTTC | CSAISPPAGARRAQYF
many | TRBD1 | TRBJ1-2 | TRBV20-1 | TGCAGTGCTGGCCCAGTACGAGGGGGCGAAGGCTATGGCTACACCTTC | CSAGPVRGGEGYGYTF
many | - | TRBJ1-2 | TRBV5-1 | TGCGCCAGCAGCTCCTCATCCTCTAGTGGCTACACCTTC | CASSSSSSSGYTF
many | TRBD2 | TRBJ2-4 | TRBV27 | TGTGCCAGCAGTTTGTCTCCTAGCGGGAGGGCGGCTCAGTACTTC | CASSLSPSGRAAQYF
many | - | TRBJ2-5 | TRBV20-1 | TGCAGTGCGGGGATGCTCCAAGAGACCCAGTACTTC | CSAGMLQETQYF
- | - | TRBJ1-1 | TRBV20-1 | TGCAGTGCTAGCCCCAGACTGAGGGGGGTTGACACTGAAGCTTTCTTT | CSASPRLRGVDTEAFF
many | - | TRBJ2-7 | TRBV20-1 | TGCAGTGCCCAAGGTGGGGGCGGCAGGTACGAGCAGTACTTC | CSAQGGGGRYEQYF
many | - | TRBJ2-1 | TRBV20-1 | TGCAGTGCAGAAAACAATGAGCAGTTCTTC | CSAENNEQFF
many | TRBD2 | TRBJ2-3 | TRBV20-1 | TGCAGTGCTAGAGGGTCGGGGGGATCCACAGATACGCAGTATTTT | CSARGSGGSTDTQYF
many | TRBD2 | TRBJ2-2 | TRBV20-1 | TGCAGTGCCCCCAACCCTATAGCGGGAGGCTCGCCCGGGGAGCTGTTTTTT | CSAPNPIAGGSPGELFF
- | - | TRBJ1-2 | TRBV3-1 | TGTGCCAGCAGCCAAGATTGGCCTTCCTATGGCTACACCTTC | CASSQDWPSYGYTF
few | - | TRBJ1-2 | TRBV7-2 | TGTGCCAGCAGCCGAGGTCTTGGGGTTGAATATGGCTACACCTTC | CASSRGLGVEYGYTF
few | TRBD1 | TRBJ1-2 | TRBV5-1 | TGCGCCAGCAGCGCCGGGACAGGCTATGGCTACACCTTC | CASSAGTGYGYTF
many | - | TRBJ2-2 | TRBV20-1 | TGCAGTGCTAGAGTCCAGAACACCGGGGAGCTGTTTTTT | CSARVQNTGELFF
many | - | TRBJ1-1 | TRBV12-3/TRBV12-4 | TGTGCCAGCAGTTTAGTAGGGAACGCTGAAGCTTTCTTT | CASSLVGNAEAFF
many | - | TRBJ2-7 | TRBV5-1 | TGCGCCAGCAGCTTCGGGCAGGGAAACTCTAAGCAGTACTTC | CASSFGQGNSKQYF
- | - | TRBJ2-7 | TRBV20-1 | TGCAGTGCTGAAGCCGGGACCGTTACCTACAAGCAGTACTTC | CSAEAGTVTYKQYF
many | TRBD1 | TRBJ2-3 | TRBV5-1 | TGCGCCAGCAGCCATGCCGGACAGGGGAAAGATACGCAGTATTTT | CASSHAGQGKDTQYF
many | - | TRBJ1-5 | TRBV7-2 | TGTGCCAGCAGCTTGGATCAGCCCCAGCATTTT | CASSLDQPQHF
- | - | TRBJ1-3 | TRBV7-9 | TGTGCCAGCAGCTTGTCTACAGGCGACTCTGGAAAAAACATATATTTT | CASSLSTGDSGKNIYF
many | - | TRBJ2-7 | TRBV7-9 | TGTGCCAGCAGCCTTGAAAGGGGAGCGTACGAGCAGTACTTC | CASSLERGAYEQYF
many | TRBD1 | TRBJ1-5 | TRBV24-1 | TGTGCCACCAGTGATTCGACAGGGTTCAATCAGCCCCAGCATTTT | CATSDSTGFNQPQHF
many | - | TRBJ2-1 | TRBV24-1 | TGTGCCACCAGTGGGGGATTCGGGCATCATGAGCAGTTCTTC | CATSGGFGHHEQFF
few | TRBD1 | TRBJ2-3 | TRBV19 | TGTGCCAGTAGCCCCGGGACAGCCATAGGCCTTAATACGCAGTATTTT | CASSPGTAIGLNTQYF
many | - | TRBJ1-1 | TRBV6-4 | TGTGCCAGCAGTGCCAAACAGGGTGGATCTGCTGAAGCTTTCTTT | CASSAKQGGSAEAFF
many | - | TRBJ2-3 | TRBV29-1 | TGCAGCGTCCCTACCAGGGGCTCGGTTTTCGGCACAGATACGCAGTATTTT | CSVPTRGSVFGTDTQYF
many | - | TRBJ1-2 | TRBV5-6 | TGTGCCAGCAGCTTGGTCACTTCATCTGGCTACACCTTC | CASSLVTSSGYTF
many | TRBD1 | TRBJ1-2 | TRBV5-8 | TGTGCCAGCAGCTTGGCCCTCCGTGACAGGGATCATGGCTACACCTTC | CASSLALRDRDHGYTF
many | - | TRBJ1-6 | TRBV10-3 | TGTGCCATCAGTGAGTCGAGGGCTAATAATTCACCCCTCCACTTT | CAISESRANNSPLHF
many | - | TRBJ2-7 | TRBV6-5 | TGTGCCAGCAGTGGGGGGTTCGCAGGAGCCCACGAGCAGTACTTC | CASSGGFAGAHEQYF
few | - | TRBJ2-7 | TRBV5-1 | TGCGCCAGCAGCAACACCGGGCCTTACGAGCAGTACTTC | CASSNTGPYEQYF
many | - | TRBJ2-4 | TRBV2 | TGTGCCAGCAGTGATGGGCAGACCCTCGGGGACATTCAGTACTTC | CASSDGQTLGDIQYF
- | - | TRBJ2-1 | TRBV7-9 | TGTGCCAGCAGCTTAGTAGGACCCGTCAACAATGAGCAGTTCTTC | CASSLVGPVNNEQFF
many | - | TRBJ2-5 | TRBV29-1 | TGCAGCGCCAGGACTGGGGGGACCCAGTACTTC | CSARTGGTQYF